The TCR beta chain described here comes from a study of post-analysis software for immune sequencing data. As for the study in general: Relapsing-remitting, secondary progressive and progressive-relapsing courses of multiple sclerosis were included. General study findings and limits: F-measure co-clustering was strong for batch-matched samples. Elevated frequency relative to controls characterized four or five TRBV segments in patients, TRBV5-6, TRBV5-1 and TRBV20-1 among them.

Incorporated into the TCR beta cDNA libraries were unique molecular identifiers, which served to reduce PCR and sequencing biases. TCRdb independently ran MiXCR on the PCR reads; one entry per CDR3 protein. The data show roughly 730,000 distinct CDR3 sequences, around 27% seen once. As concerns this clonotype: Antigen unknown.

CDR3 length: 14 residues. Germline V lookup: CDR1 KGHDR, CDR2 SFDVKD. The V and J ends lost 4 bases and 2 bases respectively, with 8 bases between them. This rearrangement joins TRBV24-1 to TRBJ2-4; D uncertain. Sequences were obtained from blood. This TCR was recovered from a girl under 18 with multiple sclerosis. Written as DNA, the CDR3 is TGTGCCACCAGTGAGGCAGGCCCCAAAAACATTCAGTACTTC. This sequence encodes CATSEAGPKNIQYF.